One and the same sample provided the 14 T cell receptor beta chains below, sequenced in a study of neurological immune-mediated disorders. In TCRdb, the 5' RACE reads were re-called with MiXCR into one record per CDR3 protein. This sample has 60,000 to 85,000 distinct CDR3 sequences, with approximately 5% found just once. Material for sequencing was PBMCs. These receptors all stem from a woman aged 70 to 79 with multiple sclerosis.

This clonotype has at least ten counts. This chain connects TRBV10-1 to TRBJ2-1; D is possibly TRBD1 or TRBD2 (5 bases each). Trimming cost V 3 bases and J 5 bases, with 14 bases left between them. Germline CDR1 and CDR2: WNHNN and SYGVQD (reference sequence). The CDR3 has 15 amino acids. CDR3 in DNA: TGCGCCAGCAGTGACGGGAAGTGGGGACACAATGAGCAGTTCTTC. As protein: CASSDGKWGHNEQFF.

This clonotype came up a few times. The rearrangement links TRBV6-2 or TRBV6-3 to TRBJ1-1; D is undetermined. V dropped 6 bases and J dropped 0 bases, with 11 bases sitting between them. Germline CDR1 MNHEY, CDR2 SVGEGT. The CDR3 is 14 residues long. The CDR3 nucleotides read TGTGCCAGCAGCCGCCCTGGGGTGAACACTGAAGCTTTCTTT. Residues: CASSRPGVNTEAFF.

This clonotype was seen repeatedly, ten times or more. The CDR3 sequence: CASSLVRANEQFF. The CDR3 coding sequence is TGTGCCAGCAGCTTAGTCCGAGCAAATGAGCAGTTCTTC. The rearrangement joins TRBV7-2 to TRBJ2-1; D remains unclear. The CDR3 extends over 13 amino acids. Germline-derived CDR1 and CDR2 are SGHTA and FQGNSA. Trimming pared 1 base from V and 7 bases from J, leaving 8 bases between.

In this sample, this clonotype turned up many times. V and J are TRBV6-6 and TRBJ2-1, with 10 bases aligning to TRBD2. CDR1 is MNHNY, CDR2 SVGAGI, per germline (reference sequence). The CDR3 loop spans 15 amino acids. The V gene end was trimmed by 6 bases and the J gene end by 9 bases; junction bases not matched to a gene: 11. CDR3 DNA: TGTGCCAGCAGACAACAAGCGGGAGGGCCCTCTGAGCAGTTCTTC. Translating gives CASRQQAGGPSEQFF.

The sample holds many counts of this clonotype. This sequence joins TRBV20-1 and TRBJ2-7, with TRBD2 matching 16 bases. Germline-derived CDR1 and CDR2 are DFQATT and SNEGSKA (reference sequence). V was pared by 3 bases and J by 4 bases, with 9 bases of the junction left unmatched. This CDR3 has 17 residues. In DNA form, the CDR3 reads TGCAGTGCTAGTTCCGGGACTAGCGGGAGGGCCGCTTACGAGCAGTACTTC. Translated: CSASSGTSGRAAYEQYF.

In this sample, this clonotype turned up many times. V usage is TRBV20-1 and J usage is TRBJ2-6; weak D call: TRBD1 (5 bases). V shed 5 bases and J shed 0 bases, with 8 bases lying between them. CDR3 size: 14 residues. Germline V CDR1 and CDR2: DFQATT, SNEGSKA (reference sequence). CDR3 loop: CSAGAGSGANVLTF. The CDR3 bases are TGCAGTGCTGGGGCCGGCTCTGGGGCCAACGTCCTGACTTTC.

This clonotype was detected many times. The chain uses TRBV5-1 and TRBJ2-7; 8 bases match TRBD2. The CDR3 runs 14 residues. Germline V gene lookup returns CDR1 SGHRS and CDR2 YFSETQ. V shed 0 bases and J 3 bases; nucleotides not matched to a gene: 2. CDR3 protein: CASSLDGTSYEQYF. Written as DNA, the CDR3 is TGCGCCAGCAGCTTGGACGGGACTAGCTACGAGCAGTACTTC.

In this sample, this clonotype turned up many times. This chain uses TRBV15 with TRBJ2-1, with 10 positions matching TRBD1. The V and J ends lost 8 bases and 6 bases, in that order; junction bases with no gene match: 13. CDR3 length equals 16 residues. Germline loops: CDR1 LNHNV, CDR2 YYDKDF (reference sequence). The CDR3 reads CATHNPGQGKVNEQFF. The CDR3 DNA sequence: TGTGCCACCCATAATCCGGGACAGGGGAAAGTCAATGAGCAGTTCTTC.

This clonotype was detected ten times or more. The chain carries TRBV7-8 and TRBJ2-3; D not resolved. Germline-derived CDR1 and CDR2 are SGHVS and FQNEAQ. There are 14 residues in the CDR3. V was clipped by 6 bases and J by 6 bases, with 16 bases between them. As DNA, the CDR3 is TGTGCCAGCAGTCAACCCCAAAGAAGGGATACGCAGTATTTT. Protein product: CASSQPQRRDTQYF.

This clonotype appeared a few times. The chain has TRBV6-5 and TRBJ2-7; D unresolved. The germline CDR1 and CDR2 sequences are MNHEY and SVGAGI. The CDR3 is 13 amino acids. The germline V and J ends were trimmed by 2 bases and 2 bases, with 7 bases remaining between them. CDR3 in DNA: TGTGCCAGCAGTTACGCTTCGACCTACGAGCAGTACTTC. Translated, it gives CASSYASTYEQYF.

This clonotype came up many times. J is TRBJ2-5 and V is TRBV20-1, with 8 positions matching TRBD1. Trimming took 2 bases from V and 1 from J; bases not matched to a gene: 6. There are 15 residues in the CDR3. The germline gives CDR1 DFQATT, CDR2 SNEGSKA (reference sequence). This CDR3 reads CSARFGQGSQETQYF. The CDR3 coding sequence is TGCAGTGCTAGATTTGGACAGGGCAGCCAAGAGACCCAGTACTTC.

The table lists this clonotype with many counts. J is TRBJ1-2 and V is TRBV12-3 or TRBV12-4; D is unresolved. The CDR3 sequence is 15 residues long. V was cut by 3 bases and J by 4 bases, with 15 bases left in between. The CDR3 loop is CASSFRRISTYGYTF. The CDR3 coding sequence is TGTGCCAGCAGTTTCCGTCGCATCTCTACCTATGGCTACACCTTC.

This clonotype was found many times. The genes are TRBV24-1 and TRBJ2-1; maybe TRBD2 (6 bases). Trimming pared 7 bases from V and 2 bases from J, leaving 8 bases between. The CDR3 extends over 13 amino acids. Per germline, CDR1 KGHDR and CDR2 SFDVKD. The CDR3 protein is CATSGSPYNEQFF. The CDR3 DNA sequence: TGTGCCACCAGCGGGAGTCCCTACAATGAGCAGTTCTTC.

This clonotype showed up many times. The chain combines TRBV5-1 with TRBJ2-1; D remains ambiguous. The CDR3 has 14 residues. The V end lost 0 bases, the J end lost 6 bases, and 10 bases lay between the germline ends. Per the germline V gene, CDR1 is SGHRS and CDR2 is YFSETQ. The CDR3 nucleotides are TGCGCCAGCAGCTTGGATCAGATGATCAATGAGCAGTTCTTC. Translating it yields CASSLDQMINEQFF.